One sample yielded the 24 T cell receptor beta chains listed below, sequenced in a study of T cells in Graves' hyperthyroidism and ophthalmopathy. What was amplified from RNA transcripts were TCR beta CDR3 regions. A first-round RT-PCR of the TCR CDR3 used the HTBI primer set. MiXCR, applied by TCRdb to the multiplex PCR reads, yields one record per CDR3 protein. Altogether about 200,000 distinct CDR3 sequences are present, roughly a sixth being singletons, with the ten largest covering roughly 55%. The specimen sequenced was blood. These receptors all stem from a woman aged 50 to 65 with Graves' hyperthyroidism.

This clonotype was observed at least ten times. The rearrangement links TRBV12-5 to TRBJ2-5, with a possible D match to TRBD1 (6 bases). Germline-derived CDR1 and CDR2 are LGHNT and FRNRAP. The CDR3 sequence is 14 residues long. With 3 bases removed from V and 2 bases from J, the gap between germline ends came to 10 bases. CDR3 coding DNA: TGTGCTAGTGGTTTCAACAGGGTACAAGAGACCCAGTACTTC. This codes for CASGFNRVQETQYF.

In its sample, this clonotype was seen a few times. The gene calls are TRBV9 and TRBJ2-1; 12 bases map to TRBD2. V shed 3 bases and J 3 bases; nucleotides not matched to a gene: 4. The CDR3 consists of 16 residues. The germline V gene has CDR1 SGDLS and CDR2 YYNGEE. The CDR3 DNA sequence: TGTGCCAGCAGCGCTGGACTAGCGGGGATCTACAATGAGCAGTTCTTC. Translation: CASSAGLAGIYNEQFF.

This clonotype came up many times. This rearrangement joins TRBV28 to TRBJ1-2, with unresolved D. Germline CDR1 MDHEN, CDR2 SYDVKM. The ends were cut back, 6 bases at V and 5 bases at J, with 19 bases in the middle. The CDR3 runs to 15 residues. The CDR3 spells CASSRIGQALYGYTF. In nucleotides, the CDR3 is TGTGCCAGCAGCCGAATAGGGCAGGCCTTATATGGCTACACCTTC.

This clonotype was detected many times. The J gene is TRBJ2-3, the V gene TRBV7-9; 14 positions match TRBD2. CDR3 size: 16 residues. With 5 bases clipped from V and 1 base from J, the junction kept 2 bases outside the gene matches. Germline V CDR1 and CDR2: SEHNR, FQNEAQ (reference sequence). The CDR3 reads CASSPGLAGGTDTQYF. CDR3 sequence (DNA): TGTGCCAGCAGCCCGGGACTAGCGGGAGGCACAGATACGCAGTATTTT.

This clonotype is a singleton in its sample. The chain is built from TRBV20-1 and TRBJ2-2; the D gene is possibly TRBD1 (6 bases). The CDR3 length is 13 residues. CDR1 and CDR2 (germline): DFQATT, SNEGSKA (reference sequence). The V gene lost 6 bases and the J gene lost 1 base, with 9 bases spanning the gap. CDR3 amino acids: CSALTGNTGELFF. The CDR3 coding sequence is TGCAGTGCACTGACAGGGAACACCGGGGAGCTGTTTTTT.

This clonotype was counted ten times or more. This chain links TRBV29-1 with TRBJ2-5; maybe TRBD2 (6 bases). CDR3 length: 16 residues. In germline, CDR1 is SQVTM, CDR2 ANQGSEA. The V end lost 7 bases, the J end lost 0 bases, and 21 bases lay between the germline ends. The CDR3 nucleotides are TGCAGCGCCACCTTTCGGGCGGGACGACACCAAGAGACCCAGTACTTC. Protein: CSATFRAGRHQETQYF.

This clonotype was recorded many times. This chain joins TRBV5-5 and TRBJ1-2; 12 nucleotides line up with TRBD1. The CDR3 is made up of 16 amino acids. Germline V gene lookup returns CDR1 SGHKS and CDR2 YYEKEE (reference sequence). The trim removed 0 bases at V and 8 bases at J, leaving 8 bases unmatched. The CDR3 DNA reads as TGTGCCAGCAGCTTGGCCGGGACAGGGGGCGCGTCGGGCTACACCTTC. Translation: CASSLAGTGGASGYTF.

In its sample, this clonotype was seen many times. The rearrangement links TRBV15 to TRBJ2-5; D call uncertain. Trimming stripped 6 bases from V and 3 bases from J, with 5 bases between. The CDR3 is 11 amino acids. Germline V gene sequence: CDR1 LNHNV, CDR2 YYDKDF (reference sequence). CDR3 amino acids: CATSVKETQYF. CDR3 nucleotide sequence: TGTGCCACCAGTGTGAAAGAGACCCAGTACTTC.

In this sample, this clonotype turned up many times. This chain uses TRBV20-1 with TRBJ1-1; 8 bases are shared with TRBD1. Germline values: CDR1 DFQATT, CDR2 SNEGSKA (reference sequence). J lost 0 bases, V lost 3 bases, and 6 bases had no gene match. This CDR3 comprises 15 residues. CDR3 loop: CSASGQGALNTEAFF. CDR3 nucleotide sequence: TGCAGTGCTAGTGGGCAGGGGGCCCTGAACACTGAAGCTTTCTTT.

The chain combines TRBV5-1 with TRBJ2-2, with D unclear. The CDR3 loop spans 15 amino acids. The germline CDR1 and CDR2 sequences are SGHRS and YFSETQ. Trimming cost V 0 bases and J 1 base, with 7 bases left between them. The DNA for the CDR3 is TGCGCCAGCAGCTTGGTGTCGGGGAACACCGGGGAGCTGTTTTTT. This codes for CASSLVSGNTGELFF.

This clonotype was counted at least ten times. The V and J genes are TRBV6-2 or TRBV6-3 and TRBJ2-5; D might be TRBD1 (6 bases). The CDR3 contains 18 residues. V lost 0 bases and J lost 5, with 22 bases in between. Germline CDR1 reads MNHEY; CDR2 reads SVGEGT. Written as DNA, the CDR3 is TGTGCCAGCAGTTACTCGAGACGGGGAGCTAGGGGGACGGAGACCCAGTACTTC. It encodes CASSYSRRGARGTETQYF.

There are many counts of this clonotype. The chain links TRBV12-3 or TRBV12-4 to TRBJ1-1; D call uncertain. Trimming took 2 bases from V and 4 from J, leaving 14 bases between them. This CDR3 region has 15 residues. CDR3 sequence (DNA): TGTGCCAGCAGTTTAAGGACCTCCTCGGGCACTGAAGCTTTCTTT. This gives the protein CASSLRTSSGTEAFF.

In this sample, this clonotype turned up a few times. The CDR3 here is CASSLATNEKLFF. The DNA for the CDR3 is TGTGCCAGCAGCTTAGCAACTAATGAAAAACTGTTTTTT. V is TRBV7-9 and J is TRBJ1-4; D uncertain. V was shortened by 0 bases and J by 1 base, with 0 bases between the two germline ends. Per germline, CDR1 SEHNR and CDR2 FQNEAQ (reference sequence). The CDR3 consists of 13 residues.

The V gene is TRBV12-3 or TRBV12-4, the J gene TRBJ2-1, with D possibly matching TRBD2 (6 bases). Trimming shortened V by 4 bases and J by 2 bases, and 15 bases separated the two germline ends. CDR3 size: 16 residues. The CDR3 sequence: CASSYFAGPPYNEQFF. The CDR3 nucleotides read TGTGCCAGCAGTTATTTCGCGGGGCCCCCCTACAATGAGCAGTTCTTC.

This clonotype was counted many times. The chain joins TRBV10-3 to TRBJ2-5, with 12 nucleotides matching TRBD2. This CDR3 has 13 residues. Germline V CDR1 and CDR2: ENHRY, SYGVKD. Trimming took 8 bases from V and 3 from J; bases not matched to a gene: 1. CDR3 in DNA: TGTGCCATCCGGACTAGCGGGGAAGAGACCCAGTACTTC. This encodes CAIRTSGEETQYF.

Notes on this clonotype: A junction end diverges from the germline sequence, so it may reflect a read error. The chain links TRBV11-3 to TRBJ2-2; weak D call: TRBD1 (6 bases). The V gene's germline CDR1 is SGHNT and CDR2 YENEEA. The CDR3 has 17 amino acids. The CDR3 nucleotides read TGTGCCAGCAGCCCGAGCCTAAGACAGGACGGTGCCGGGGAGCCGTTTTTT. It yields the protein CASSPSLRQDGAGEPFF.

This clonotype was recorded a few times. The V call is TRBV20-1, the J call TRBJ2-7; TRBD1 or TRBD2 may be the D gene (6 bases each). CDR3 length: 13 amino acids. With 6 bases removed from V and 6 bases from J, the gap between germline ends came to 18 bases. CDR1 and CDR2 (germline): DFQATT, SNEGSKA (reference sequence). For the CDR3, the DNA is TGCAGTGCCATCCCGAAGGGGGGACCCGAGCAGTACTTC. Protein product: CSAIPKGGPEQYF.

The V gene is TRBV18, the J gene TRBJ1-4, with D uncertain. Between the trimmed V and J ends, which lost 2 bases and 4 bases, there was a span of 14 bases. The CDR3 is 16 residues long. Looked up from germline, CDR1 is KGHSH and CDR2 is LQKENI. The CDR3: CASSPAPDGRNEKLFF. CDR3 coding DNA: TGTGCCAGCTCACCAGCCCCAGACGGCCGTAATGAAAAACTGTTTTTT.

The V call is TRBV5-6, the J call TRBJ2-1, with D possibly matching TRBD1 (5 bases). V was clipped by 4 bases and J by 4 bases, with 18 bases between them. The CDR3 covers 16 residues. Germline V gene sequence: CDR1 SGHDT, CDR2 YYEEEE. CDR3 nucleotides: TGTGCCAGCAGCCAACTTTCGACAGCTCAATACAATGAGCAGTTCTTC. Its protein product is CASSQLSTAQYNEQFF.

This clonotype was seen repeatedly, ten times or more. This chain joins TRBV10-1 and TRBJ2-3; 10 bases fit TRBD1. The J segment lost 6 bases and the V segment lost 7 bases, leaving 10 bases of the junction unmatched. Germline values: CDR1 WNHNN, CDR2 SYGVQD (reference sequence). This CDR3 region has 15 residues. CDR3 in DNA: TGCGCCAGCAACCCCGGACAGGGGGGATCTGATACGCAGTATTTT. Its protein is CASNPGQGGSDTQYF.

The CDR3 region is CASSNIVALGAQYF. CDR3 nucleotide sequence: TGTGCCAGCAGCAATATTGTCGCCCTGGGGGCGCAGTATTTT. The rearrangement links TRBV11-2 to TRBJ2-3; D may correspond to TRBD1 or TRBD2 (5 bases each). The CDR3 runs 14 residues. Germline V gene lookup returns CDR1 SGHAT and CDR2 FQNNGV. With 5 bases removed from V and 10 bases from J, the gap between germline ends came to 19 bases.

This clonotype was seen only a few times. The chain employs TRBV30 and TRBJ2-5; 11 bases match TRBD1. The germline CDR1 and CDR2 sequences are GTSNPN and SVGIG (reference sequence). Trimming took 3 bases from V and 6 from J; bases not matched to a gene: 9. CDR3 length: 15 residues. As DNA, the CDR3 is TGTGCCTGGAGATCCGGGACAGGGGGATTTAAGACCCAGTACTTC. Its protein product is CAWRSGTGGFKTQYF.

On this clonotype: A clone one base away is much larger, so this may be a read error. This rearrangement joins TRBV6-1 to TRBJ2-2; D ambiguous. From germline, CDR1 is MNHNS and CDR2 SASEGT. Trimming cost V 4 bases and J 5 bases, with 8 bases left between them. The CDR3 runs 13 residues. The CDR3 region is CASSVKGTGELFF. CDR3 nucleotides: TGTGCCAGCAGTGTAAAAGGGACCGGGGAGCTGTTTTTT.

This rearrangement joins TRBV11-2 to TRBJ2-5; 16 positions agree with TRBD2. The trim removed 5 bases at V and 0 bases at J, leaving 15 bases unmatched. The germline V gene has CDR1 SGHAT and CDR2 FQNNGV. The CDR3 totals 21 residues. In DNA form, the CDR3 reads TGTGCCAGCAGCGTCGCCGGGACTAGCGGGAGGGGACGAAGCTACCAAGAGACCCAGTACTTC. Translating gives CASSVAGTSGRGRSYQETQYF.